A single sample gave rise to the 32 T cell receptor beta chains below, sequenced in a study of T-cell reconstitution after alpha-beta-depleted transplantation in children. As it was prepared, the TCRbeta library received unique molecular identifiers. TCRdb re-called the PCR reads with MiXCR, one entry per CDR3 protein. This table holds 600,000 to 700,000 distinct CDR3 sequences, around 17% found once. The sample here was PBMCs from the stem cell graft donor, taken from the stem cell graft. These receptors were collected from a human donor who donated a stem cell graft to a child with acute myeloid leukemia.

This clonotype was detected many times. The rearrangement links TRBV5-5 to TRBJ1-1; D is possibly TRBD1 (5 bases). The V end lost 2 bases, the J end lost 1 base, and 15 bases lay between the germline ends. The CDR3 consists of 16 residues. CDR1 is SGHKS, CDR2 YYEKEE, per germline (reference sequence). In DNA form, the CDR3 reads TGTGCCAGCAGCTTAAGATCGGGACTTACGAACACTGAAGCTTTCTTT. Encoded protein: CASSLRSGLTNTEAFF.

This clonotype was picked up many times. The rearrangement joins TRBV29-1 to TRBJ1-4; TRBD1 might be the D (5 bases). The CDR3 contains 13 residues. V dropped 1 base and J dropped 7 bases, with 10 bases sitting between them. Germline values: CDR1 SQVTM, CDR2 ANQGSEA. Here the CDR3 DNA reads TGCAGCGTTGAAGGGCAGGGTGGTGAAAAACTGTTTTTT. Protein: CSVEGQGGEKLFF.

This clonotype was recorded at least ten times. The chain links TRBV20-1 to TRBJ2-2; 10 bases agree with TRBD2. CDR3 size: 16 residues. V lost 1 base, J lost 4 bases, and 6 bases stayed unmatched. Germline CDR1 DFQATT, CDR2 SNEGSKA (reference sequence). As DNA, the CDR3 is TGCAGTGCTAGAGCCGACCTAGCGGGGGCCACCGGGGAGCTGTTTTTT. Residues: CSARADLAGATGELFF.

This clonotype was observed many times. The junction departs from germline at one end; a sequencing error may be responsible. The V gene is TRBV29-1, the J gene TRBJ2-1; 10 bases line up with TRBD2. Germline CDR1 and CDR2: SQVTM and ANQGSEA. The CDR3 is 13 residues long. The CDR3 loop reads CSVEAGGNDEQFF. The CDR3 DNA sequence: TGCAGCGTCGAAGCGGGGGGGAACGATGAGCAGTTCTTC.

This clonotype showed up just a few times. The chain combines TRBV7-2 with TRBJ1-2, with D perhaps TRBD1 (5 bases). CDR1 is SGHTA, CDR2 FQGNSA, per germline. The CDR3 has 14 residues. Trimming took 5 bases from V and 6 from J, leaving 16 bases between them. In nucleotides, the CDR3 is TGTGCCAGCAGCACGCTCGGGGGGGTAGATGGCTACACCTTC. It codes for CASSTLGGVDGYTF.

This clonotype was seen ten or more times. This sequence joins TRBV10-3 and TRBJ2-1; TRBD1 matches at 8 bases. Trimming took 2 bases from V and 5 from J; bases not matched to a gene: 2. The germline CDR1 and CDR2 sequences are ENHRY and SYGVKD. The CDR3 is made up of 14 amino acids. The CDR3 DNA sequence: TGTGCCATCAGTGAGAGGGGACAGGACAATGAGCAGTTCTTC. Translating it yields CAISERGQDNEQFF.

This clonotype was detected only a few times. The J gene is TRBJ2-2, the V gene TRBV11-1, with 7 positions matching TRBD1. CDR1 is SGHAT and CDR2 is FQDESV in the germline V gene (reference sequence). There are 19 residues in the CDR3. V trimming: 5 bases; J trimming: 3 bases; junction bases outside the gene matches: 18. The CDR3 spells CASSKRQGQGLQDTGELFF. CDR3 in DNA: TGTGCCAGCAGCAAACGACAGGGTCAAGGCCTCCAGGACACCGGGGAGCTGTTTTTT.

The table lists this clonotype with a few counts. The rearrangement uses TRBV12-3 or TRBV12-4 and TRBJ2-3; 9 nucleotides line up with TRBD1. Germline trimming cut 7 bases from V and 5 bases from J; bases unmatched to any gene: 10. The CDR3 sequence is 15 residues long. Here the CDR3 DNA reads TGTGCCAGCATCGTCGAAGGGACAGGGTTAGATACGCAGTATTTT. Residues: CASIVEGTGLDTQYF.

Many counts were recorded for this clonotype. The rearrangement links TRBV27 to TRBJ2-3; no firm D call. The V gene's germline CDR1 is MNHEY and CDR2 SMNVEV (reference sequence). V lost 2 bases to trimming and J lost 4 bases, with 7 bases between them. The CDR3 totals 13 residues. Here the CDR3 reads CASSLRLPDTQYF. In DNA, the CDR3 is TGTGCCAGCAGTTTACGTCTCCCAGATACGCAGTATTTT.

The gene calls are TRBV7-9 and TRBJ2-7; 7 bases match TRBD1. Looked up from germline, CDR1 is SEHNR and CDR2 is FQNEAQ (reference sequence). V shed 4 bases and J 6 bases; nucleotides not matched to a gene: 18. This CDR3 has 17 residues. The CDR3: CASSSGAQGVTRSEQYF. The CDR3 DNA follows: TGTGCCAGCAGCTCCGGGGCGCAGGGGGTGACTCGTAGCGAGCAGTACTTC.

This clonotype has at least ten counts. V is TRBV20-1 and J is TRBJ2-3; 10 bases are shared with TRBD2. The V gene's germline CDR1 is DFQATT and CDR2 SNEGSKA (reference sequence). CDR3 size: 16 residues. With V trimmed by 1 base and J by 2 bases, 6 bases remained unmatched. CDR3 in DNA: TGCAGTGCTAGAGGGCCTAGCGGGGGACACACAGATACGCAGTATTTT. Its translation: CSARGPSGGHTDTQYF.

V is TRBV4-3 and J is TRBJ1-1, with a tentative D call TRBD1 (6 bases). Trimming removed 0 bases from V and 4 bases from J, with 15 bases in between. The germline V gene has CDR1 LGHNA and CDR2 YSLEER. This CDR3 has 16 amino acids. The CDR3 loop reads CASSQDRGGGGTEAFF. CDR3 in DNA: TGCGCCAGCAGCCAAGACCGAGGTGGGGGCGGCACTGAAGCTTTCTTT.

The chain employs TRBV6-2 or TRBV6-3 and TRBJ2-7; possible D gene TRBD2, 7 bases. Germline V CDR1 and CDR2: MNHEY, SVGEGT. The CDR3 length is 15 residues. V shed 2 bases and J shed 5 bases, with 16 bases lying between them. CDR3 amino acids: CASSYGEPGGHEQYV. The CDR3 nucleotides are TGTGCCAGCAGTTACGGAGAGCCGGGGGGCCACGAGCAGTACGTC.

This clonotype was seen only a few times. Here the CDR3 DNA reads TGTGCCAGCAGCTTAAACCACTACGAGCAGTACTTC. Translated: CASSLNHYEQYF. This rearrangement joins TRBV9 to TRBJ2-7, with D uncertain. From germline, CDR1 is SGDLS and CDR2 YYNGEE. The V and J ends lost 4 bases and 3 bases respectively, with 8 bases between them. CDR3 length: 12 amino acids.

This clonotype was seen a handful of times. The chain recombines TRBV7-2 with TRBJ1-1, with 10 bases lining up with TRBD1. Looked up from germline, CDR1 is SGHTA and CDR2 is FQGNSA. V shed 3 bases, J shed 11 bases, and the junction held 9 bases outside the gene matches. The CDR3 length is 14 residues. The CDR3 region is CASSFTGTGVQAFF. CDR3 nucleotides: TGTGCCAGCAGCTTCACCGGGACAGGGGTACAGGCTTTCTTT.

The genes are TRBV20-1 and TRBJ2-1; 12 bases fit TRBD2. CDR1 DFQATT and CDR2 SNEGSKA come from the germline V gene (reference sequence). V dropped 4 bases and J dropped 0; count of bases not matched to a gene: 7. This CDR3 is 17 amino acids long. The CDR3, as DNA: TGCAGTGCTAAGGCTAGCGGGGGGGCGAGCTCCTACAATGAGCAGTTCTTC. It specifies CSAKASGGASSYNEQFF.

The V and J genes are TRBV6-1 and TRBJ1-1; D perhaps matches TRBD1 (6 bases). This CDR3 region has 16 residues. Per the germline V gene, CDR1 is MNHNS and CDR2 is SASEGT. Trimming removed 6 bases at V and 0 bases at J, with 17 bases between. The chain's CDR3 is CASRGDRQDMNTEAFF. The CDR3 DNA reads TGTGCCAGCAGGGGAGACCGACAGGACATGAACACTGAAGCTTTCTTT.

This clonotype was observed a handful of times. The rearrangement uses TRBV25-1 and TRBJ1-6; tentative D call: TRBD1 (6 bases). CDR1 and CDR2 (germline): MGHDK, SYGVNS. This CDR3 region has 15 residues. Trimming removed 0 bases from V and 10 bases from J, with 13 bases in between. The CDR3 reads CASSEYSSGESPLHF. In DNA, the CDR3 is TGTGCCAGCAGTGAATATAGCTCAGGGGAGTCACCCCTCCACTTT.

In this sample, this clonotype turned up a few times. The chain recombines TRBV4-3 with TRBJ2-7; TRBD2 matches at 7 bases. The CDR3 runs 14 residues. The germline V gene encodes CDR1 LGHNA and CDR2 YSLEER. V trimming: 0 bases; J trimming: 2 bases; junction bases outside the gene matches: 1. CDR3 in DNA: TGCGCCAGCAGCCAAGAGCGGGGGACCTACGAGCAGTACTTC. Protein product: CASSQERGTYEQYF.

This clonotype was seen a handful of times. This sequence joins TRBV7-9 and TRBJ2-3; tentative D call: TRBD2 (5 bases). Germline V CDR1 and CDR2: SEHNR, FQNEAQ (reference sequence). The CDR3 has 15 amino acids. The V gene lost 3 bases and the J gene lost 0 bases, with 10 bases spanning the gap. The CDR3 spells CASSFASPSTDTQYF. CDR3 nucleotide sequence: TGTGCCAGCAGCTTCGCTAGCCCAAGCACAGATACGCAGTATTTT. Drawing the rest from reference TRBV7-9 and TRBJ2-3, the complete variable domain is DTGVSQNPRHKITKRGQNVTFRCDPISEHNRLYWYRQTLGQGPEFLTYFQNEAQLEKSRLLSDRFSAERPKGSFSTLEIQRTEQGDSAMYLCASSFASPSTDTQYFGPGTRLTVL.

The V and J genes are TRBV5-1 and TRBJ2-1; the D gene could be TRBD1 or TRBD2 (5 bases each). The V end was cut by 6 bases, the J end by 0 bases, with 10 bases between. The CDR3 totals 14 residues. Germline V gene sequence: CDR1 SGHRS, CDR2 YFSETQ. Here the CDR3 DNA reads TGCGCCAGCACCCCGGGACCCTCCTACAATGAGCAGTTCTTC. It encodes CASTPGPSYNEQFF.

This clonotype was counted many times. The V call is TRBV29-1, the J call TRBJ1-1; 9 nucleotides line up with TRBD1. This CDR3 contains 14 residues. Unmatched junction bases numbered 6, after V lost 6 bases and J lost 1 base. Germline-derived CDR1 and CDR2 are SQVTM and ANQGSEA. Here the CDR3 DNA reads TGCAGCGTCACCCGGGACAGGGCGAACACTGAAGCTTTCTTT. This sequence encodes CSVTRDRANTEAFF.

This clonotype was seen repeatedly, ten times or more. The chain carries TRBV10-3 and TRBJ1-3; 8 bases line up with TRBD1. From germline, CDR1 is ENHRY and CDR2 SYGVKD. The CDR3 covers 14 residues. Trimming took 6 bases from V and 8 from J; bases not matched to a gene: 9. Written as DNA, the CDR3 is TGTGCCATCAGCAAGTTCCAGGGGGCGCACACCATATATTTT. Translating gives CAISKFQGAHTIYF.

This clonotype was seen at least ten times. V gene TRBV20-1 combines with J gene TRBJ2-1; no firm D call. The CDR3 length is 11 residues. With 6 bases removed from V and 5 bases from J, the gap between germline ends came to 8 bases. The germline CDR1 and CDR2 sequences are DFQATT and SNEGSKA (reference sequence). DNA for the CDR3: TGCAGTGCCACCGGACACAATGAGCAGTTCTTC. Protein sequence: CSATGHNEQFF.

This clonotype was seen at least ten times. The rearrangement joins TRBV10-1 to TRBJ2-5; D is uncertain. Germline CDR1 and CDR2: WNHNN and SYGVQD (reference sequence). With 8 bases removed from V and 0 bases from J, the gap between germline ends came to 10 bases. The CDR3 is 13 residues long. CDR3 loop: CASQTRDQETQYF. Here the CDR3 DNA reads TGCGCCAGCCAGACACGGGACCAAGAGACCCAGTACTTC.

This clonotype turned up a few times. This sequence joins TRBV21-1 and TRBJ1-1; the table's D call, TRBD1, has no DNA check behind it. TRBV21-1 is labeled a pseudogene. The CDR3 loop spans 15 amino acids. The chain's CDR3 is CASTRTGAENTEAFF. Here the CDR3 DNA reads TGTGCCAGCACGCGGACAGGGGCGGAGAACACTGAAGCTTTCTTT.

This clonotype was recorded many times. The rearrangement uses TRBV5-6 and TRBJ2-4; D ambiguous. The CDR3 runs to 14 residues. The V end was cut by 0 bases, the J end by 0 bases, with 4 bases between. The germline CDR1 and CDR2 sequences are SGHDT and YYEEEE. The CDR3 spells CASSLAVAKNIQYF. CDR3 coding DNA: TGTGCCAGCAGCTTGGCGGTAGCCAAAAACATTCAGTACTTC. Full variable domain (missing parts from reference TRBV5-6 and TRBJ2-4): DAGVTQSPTHLIKTRGQQVTLRCSPKSGHDTVSWYQQALGQGPQFIFQYYEEEERQRGNFPDRFSGHQFPNYSSELNVNALLLGDSALYLCASSLAVAKNIQYFGAGTRLSVL.

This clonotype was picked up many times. The CDR3 here is CASSQPQESTEAFF. The CDR3 DNA sequence: TGTGCCAGCAGCCAACCGCAGGAATCCACTGAAGCTTTCTTT. V is TRBV5-6 and J is TRBJ1-1, with D uncertain. The ends were cut back, 4 bases at V and 4 bases at J, with 14 bases in the middle. Germline CDR1 SGHDT, CDR2 YYEEEE. This CDR3 contains 14 residues. Complete variable domain (other parts from reference TRBV5-6 and TRBJ1-1): DAGVTQSPTHLIKTRGQQVTLRCSPKSGHDTVSWYQQALGQGPQFIFQYYEEEERQRGNFPDRFSGHQFPNYSSELNVNALLLGDSALYLCASSQPQESTEAFFGQGTRLTVV.

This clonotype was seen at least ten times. The CDR3 DNA sequence: TGCAGTGCTAGAGGCACTAGCGGGGCGTCCTACAATGAGCAGTTCTTC. This translates into CSARGTSGASYNEQFF. The rearrangement uses TRBV20-1 and TRBJ2-1; 10 positions agree with TRBD2. CDR3 size: 16 residues. CDR1 is DFQATT, CDR2 SNEGSKA, per germline (reference sequence). J gave up 1 base and V 1 base, and 4 bases lay outside the gene matches.

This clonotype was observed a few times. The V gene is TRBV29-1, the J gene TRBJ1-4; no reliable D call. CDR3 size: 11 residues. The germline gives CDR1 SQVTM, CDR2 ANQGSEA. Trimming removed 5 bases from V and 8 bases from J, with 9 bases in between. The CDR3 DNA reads TGCAGCGTTTTGAGAGAGGAAAAACTGTTTTTT. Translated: CSVLREEKLFF.

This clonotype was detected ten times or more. The DNA for the CDR3 is TGCAGCGTTGTCTCACCGTACCAAGAGACCCAGTACTTC. It is translated as CSVVSPYQETQYF. This sequence joins TRBV29-1 and TRBJ2-5; D gene unclear. The CDR3 consists of 13 residues. The V end lost 4 bases, the J end lost 0 bases, and 9 bases lay between the germline ends. Per germline, CDR1 SQVTM and CDR2 ANQGSEA.

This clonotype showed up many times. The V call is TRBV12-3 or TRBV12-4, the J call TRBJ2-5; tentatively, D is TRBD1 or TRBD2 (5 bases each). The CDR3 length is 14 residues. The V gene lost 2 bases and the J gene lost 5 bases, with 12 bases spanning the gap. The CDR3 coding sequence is TGTGCCAGCAGTTTATTACGGGGCCGGGAGACCCAGTACTTC. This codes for CASSLLRGRETQYF.